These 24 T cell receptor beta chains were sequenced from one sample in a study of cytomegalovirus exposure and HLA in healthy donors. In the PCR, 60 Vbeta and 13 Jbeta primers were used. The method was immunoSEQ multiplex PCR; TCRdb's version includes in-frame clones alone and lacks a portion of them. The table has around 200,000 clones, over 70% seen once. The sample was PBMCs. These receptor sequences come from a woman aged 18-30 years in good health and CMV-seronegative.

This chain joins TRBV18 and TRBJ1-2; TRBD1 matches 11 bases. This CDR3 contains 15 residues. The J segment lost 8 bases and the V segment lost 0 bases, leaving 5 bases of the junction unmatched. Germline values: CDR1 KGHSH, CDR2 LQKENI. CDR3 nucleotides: TGTGCCAGCTCACCACCAGGACAGGGGGCGAGGGGCTACACCTTC. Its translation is CASSPPGQGARGYTF.

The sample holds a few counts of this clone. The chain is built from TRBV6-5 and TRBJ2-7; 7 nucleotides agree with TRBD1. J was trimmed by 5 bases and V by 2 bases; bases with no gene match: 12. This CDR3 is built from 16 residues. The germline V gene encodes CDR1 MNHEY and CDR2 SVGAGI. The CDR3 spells CASSYHRDRGVHEQYF. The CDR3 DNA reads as TGTGCCAGCAGTTACCACCGGGACAGAGGTGTCCACGAGCAGTACTTC.

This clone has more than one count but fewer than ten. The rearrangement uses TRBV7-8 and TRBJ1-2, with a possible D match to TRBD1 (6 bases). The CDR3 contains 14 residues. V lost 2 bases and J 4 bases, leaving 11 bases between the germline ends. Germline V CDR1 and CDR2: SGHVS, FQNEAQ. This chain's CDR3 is CASSLTGPSYGYTF. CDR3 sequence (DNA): TGTGCCAGCAGCTTAACAGGGCCGTCCTATGGCTACACCTTC.

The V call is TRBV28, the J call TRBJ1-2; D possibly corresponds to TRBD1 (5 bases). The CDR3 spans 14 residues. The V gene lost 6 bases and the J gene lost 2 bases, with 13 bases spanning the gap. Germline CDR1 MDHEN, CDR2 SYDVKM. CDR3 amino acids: CASRGGRVNYGYTF. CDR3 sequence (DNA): TGTGCCAGCAGAGGTGGCAGGGTGAACTATGGCTACACCTTC.

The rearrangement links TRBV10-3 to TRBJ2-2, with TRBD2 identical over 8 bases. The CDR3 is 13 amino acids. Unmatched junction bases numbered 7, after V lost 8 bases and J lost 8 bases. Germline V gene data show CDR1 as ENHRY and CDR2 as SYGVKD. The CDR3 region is CAIAAGVEGELFF. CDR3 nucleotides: TGTGCCATCGCAGCGGGGGTAGAAGGGGAGCTGTTTTTT.

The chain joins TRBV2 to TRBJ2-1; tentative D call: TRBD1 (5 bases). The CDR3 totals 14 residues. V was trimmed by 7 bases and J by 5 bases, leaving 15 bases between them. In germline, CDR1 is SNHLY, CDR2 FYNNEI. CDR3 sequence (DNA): TGTGCCAGCACTGACGGCAGGGCAAACAATGAGCAGTTCTTC. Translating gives CASTDGRANNEQFF.

The CDR3 region is CASSESVAGGLGNEQFF. The CDR3 DNA reads TGTGCCAGCAGTGAAAGTGTAGCGGGGGGGCTCGGGAATGAGCAGTTCTTC. V and J are TRBV6-1 and TRBJ2-1; TRBD2 matches at 11 bases. V dropped 2 bases and J dropped 7; count of bases not matched to a gene: 10. The CDR3 covers 17 residues. CDR1 MNHNS and CDR2 SASEGT come from the germline V gene.

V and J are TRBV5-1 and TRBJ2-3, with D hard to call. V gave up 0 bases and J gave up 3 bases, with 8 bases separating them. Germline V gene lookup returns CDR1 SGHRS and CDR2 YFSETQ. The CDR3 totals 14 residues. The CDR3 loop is CASSLVVDTDTQYF. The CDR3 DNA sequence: TGCGCCAGCAGCTTGGTAGTTGATACAGATACGCAGTATTTT.

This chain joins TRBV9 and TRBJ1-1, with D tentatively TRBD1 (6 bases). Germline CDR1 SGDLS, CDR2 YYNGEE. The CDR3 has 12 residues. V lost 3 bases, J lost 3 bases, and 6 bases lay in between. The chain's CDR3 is CASSEGDTEAFF. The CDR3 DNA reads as TGTGCCAGCAGCGAGGGGGACACTGAAGCTTTCTTT.

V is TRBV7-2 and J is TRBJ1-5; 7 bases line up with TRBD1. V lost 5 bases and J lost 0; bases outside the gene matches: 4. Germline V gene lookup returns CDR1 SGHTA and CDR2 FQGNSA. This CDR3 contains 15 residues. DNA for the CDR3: TGTGCCAGCAGCGGAGGGGGCGTTAGCAATCAGCCCCAGCATTTT. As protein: CASSGGGVSNQPQHF.

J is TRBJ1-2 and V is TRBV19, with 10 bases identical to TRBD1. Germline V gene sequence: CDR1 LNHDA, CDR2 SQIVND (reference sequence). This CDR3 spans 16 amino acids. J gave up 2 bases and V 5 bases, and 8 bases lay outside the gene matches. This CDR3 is CASSLSGTGDNYGYTF. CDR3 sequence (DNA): TGTGCCAGTAGTCTCTCCGGGACAGGGGACAACTATGGCTACACCTTC. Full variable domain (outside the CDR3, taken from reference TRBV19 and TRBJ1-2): DGGITQSPKYLFRKEGQNVTLSCEQNLNHDAMYWYRQDPGQGLRLIYYSQIVNDFQKGDIAEGYSVSREKKESFPLTVTSAQKNPTAFYLCASSLSGTGDNYGYTFGSGTRLTVV.

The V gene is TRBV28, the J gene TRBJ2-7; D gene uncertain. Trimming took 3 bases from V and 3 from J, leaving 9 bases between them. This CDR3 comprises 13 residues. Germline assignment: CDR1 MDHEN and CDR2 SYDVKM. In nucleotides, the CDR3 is TGTGCCAGCAGTTTCCCCCACGGCTACGAGCAGTACTTC. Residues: CASSFPHGYEQYF.

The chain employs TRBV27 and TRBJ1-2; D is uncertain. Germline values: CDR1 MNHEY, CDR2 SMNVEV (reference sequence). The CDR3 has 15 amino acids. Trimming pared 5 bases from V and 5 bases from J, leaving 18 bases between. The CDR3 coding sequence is TGTGCCAGCAGTCCCCTGAGGGTGGGATGGTATGGCTACACCTTC. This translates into CASSPLRVGWYGYTF.

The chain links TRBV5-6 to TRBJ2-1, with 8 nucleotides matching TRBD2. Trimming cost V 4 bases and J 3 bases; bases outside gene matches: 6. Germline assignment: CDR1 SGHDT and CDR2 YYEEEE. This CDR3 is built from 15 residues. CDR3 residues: CASSLTGTSYNEQFF. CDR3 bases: TGTGCCAGCAGCCTGACCGGGACTAGCTACAATGAGCAGTTCTTC.

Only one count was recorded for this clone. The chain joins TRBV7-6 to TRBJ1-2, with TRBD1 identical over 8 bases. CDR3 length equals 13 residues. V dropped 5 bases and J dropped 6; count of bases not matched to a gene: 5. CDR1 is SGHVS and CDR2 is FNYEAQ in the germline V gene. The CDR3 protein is CASSRTGRDGYTF. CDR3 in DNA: TGTGCCAGCAGCCGGACAGGGCGCGATGGCTACACCTTC. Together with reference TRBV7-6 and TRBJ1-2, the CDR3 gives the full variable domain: GAGVSQSPRYKVTKRGQDVALRCDPISGHVSLYWYRQALGQGPEFLTYFNYEAQQDKSGLPNDRFSAERPEGSISTLTIQRTEQRDSAMYRCASSRTGRDGYTFGSGTRLTVV.

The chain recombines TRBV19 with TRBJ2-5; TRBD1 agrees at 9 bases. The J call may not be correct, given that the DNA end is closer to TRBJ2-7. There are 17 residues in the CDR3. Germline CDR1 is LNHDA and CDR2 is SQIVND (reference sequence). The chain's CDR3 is CASSHRDRAPFSYEQYF. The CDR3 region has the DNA TGTGCCAGTAGTCACCGGGACAGGGCACCCTTCTCCTACGAGCAGTACTTC.

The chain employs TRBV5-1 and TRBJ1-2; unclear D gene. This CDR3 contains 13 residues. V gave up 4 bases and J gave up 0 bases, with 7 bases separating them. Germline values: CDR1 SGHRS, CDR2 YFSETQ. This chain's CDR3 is CASSETANYGYTF. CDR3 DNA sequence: TGCGCCAGCAGCGAAACAGCTAACTATGGCTACACCTTC.

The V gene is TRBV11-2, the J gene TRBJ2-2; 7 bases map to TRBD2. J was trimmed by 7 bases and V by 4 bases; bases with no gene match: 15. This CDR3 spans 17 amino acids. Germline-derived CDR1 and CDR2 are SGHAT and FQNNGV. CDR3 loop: CASSSFWREMRIGELFF. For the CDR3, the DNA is TGTGCCAGCAGCTCGTTTTGGCGGGAGATGCGTATCGGGGAGCTGTTTTTT. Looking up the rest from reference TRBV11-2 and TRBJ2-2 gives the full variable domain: EAGVAQSPRYKIIEKRQSVAFWCNPISGHATLYWYQQILGQGPKLLIQFQNNGVVDDSQLPKDRFSAERLKGVDSTLKIQPAKLEDSAVYLCASSSFWREMRIGELFFGEGSRLTVL.

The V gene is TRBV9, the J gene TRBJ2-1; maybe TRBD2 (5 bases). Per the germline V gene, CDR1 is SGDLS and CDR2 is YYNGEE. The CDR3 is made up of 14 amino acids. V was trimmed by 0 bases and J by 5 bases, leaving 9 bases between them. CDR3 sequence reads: CASSVDVRDNEQFF. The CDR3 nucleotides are TGTGCCAGCAGCGTAGACGTGAGGGACAATGAGCAGTTCTTC.

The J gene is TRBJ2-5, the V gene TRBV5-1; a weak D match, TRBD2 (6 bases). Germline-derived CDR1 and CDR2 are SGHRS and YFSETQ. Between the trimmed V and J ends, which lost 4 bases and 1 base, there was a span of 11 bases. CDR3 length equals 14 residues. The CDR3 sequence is CASSPSGPQETQYF. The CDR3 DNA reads TGCGCCAGCAGCCCAAGCGGGCCCCAAGAGACCCAGTACTTC.

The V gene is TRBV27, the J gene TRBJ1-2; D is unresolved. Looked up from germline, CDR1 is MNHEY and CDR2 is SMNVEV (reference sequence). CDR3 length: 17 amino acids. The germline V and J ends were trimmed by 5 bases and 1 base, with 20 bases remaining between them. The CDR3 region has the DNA TGTGCCAGCAGTCCGACTCTTGGCCCATTTTTTAACTATGGCTACACCTTC. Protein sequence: CASSPTLGPFFNYGYTF.

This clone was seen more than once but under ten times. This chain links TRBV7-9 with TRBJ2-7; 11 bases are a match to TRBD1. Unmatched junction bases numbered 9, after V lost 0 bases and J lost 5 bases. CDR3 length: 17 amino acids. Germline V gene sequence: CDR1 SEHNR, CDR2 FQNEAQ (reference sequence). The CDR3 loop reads CASSLARAGQGADEQYF. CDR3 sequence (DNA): TGTGCCAGCAGCTTAGCGCGGGCCGGACAGGGGGCGGACGAGCAGTACTTC.

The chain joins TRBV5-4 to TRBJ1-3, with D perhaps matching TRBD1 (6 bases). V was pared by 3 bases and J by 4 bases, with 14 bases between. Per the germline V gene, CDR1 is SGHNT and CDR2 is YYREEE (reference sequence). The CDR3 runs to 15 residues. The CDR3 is CASSSPGTLGNTIYF. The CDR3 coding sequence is TGTGCCAGCAGCTCCCCCGGGACATTGGGAAACACCATATATTTT.

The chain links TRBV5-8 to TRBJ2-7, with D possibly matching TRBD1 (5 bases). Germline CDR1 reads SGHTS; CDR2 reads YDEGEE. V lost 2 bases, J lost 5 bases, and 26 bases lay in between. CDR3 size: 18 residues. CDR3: CASSFSSVLGESRHEQYF. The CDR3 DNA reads TGTGCCAGCAGCTTTTCCAGTGTTTTAGGGGAATCGAGGCACGAGCAGTACTTC.